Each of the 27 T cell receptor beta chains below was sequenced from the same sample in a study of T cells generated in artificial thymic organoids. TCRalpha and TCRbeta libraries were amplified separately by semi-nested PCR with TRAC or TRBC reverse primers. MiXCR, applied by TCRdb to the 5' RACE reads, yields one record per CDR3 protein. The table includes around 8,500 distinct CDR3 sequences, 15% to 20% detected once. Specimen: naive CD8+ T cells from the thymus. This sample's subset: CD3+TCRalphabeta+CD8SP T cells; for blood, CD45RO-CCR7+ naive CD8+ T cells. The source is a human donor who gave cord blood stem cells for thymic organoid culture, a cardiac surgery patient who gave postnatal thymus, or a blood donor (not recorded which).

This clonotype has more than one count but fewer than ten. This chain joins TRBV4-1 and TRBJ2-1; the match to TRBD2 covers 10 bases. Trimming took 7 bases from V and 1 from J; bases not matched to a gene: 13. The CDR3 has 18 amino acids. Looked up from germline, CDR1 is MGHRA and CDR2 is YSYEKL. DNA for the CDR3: TGCGCCAGCACCTTCCGGTTTAGCGGGGGGTCGTCCTACAATGAGCAGTTCTTC. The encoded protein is CASTFRFSGGSSYNEQFF.

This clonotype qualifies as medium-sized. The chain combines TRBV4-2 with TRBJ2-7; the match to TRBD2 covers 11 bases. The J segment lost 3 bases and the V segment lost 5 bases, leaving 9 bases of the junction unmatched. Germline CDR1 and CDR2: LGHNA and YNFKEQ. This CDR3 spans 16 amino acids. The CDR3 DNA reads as TGTGCCAGCAGCGCACGACTAGCGGGAACAAACTACGAGCAGTACTTC. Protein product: CASSARLAGTNYEQYF.

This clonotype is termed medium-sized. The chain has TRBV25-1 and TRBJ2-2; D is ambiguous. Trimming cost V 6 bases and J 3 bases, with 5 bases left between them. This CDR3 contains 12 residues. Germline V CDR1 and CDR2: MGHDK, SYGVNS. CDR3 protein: CASRSYTGELFF. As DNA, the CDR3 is TGTGCCAGCAGGTCGTACACCGGGGAGCTGTTTTTT. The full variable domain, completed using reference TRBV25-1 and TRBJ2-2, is EADIYQTPRYLVIGTGKKITLECSQTMGHDKMYWYQQDPGMELHLIHYSYGVNSTEKGDLSSESTVSRIRTEHFPLTLESARPSHTSQYLCASRSYTGELFFGEGSRLTVL.

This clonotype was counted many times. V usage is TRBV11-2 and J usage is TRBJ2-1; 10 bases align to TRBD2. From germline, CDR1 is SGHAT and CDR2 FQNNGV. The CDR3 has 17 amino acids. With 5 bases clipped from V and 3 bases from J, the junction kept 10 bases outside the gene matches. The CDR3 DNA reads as TGTGCCAGCAGCCCATATATAGCGGGAGGCTACTACAATGAGCAGTTCTTC. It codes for CASSPYIAGGYYNEQFF.

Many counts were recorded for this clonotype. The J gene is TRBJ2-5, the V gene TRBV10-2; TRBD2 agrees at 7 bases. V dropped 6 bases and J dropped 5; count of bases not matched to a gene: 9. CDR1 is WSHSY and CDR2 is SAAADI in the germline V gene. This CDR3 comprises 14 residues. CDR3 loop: CASRTSPMLETQYF. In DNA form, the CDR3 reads TGCGCCAGCAGGACTAGCCCAATGCTGGAGACCCAGTACTTC.

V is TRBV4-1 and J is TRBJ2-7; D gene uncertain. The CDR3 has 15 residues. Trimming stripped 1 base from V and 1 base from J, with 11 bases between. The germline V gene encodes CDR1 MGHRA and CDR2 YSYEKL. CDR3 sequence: CASSQAAVVSYEQYF. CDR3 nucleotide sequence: TGCGCCAGCAGCCAAGCAGCAGTTGTGTCCTACGAGCAGTACTTC.

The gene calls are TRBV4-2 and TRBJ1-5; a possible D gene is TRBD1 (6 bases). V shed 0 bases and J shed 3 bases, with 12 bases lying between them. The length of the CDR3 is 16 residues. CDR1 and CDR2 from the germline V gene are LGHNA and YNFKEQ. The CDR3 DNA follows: TGTGCCAGCAGCCAAGATGGGACATATACCAATCAGCCCCAGCATTTT. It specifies CASSQDGTYTNQPQHF.

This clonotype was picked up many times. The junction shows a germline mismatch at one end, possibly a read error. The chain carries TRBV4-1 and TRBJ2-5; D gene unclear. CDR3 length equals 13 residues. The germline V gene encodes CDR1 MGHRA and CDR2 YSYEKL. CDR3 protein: CASSKDMSETQYF. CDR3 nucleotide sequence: TGCGCCAGCAGCAAAGACATGTCGGAGACCCAGTACTTC.

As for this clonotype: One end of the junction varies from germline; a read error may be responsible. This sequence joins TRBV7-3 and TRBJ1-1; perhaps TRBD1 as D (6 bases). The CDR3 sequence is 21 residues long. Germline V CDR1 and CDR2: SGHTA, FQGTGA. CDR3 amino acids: CANSWGLEPPIIVNMDTEAFF. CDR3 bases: TGTGCCAACAGCTGGGGGCTCGAGCCACCGATTATTGTAAACATGGACACTGAAGCTTTCTTT.

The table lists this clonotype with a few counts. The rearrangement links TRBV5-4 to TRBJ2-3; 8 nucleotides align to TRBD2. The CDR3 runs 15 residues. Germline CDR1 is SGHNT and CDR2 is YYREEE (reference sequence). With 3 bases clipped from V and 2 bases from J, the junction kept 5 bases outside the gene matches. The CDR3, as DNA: TGTGCCAGCAGCTATCCCGGACTAGCCACAGATACGCAGTATTTT. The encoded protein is CASSYPGLATDTQYF.

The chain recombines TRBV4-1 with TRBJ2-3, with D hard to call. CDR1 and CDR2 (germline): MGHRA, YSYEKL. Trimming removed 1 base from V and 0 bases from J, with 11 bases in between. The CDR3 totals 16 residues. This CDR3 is CASSQGSRSSTDTQYF. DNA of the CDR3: TGCGCCAGCAGCCAAGGTTCGAGATCGAGCACAGATACGCAGTATTTT.

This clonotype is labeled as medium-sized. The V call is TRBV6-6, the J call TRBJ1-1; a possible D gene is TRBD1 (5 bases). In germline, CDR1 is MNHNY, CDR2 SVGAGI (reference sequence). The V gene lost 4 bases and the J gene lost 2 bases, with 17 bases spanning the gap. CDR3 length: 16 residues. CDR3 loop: CASSSTDSRFNTEAFF. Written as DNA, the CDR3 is TGTGCCAGCAGTTCAACCGACAGTCGATTCAACACTGAAGCTTTCTTT.

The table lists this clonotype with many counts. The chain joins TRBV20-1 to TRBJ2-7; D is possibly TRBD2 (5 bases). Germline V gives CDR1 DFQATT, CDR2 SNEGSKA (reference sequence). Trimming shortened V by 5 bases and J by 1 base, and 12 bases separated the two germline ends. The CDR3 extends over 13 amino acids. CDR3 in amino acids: CSALSGSSYEQYF. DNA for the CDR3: TGCAGTGCTTTGAGCGGATCGTCCTACGAGCAGTACTTC.

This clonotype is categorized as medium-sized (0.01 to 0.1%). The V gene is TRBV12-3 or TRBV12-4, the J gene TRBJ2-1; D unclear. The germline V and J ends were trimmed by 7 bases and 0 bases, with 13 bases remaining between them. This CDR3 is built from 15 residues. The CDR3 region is CASNTRPPSYNEQFF. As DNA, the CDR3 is TGTGCCAGCAACACCCGGCCCCCCTCCTACAATGAGCAGTTCTTC.

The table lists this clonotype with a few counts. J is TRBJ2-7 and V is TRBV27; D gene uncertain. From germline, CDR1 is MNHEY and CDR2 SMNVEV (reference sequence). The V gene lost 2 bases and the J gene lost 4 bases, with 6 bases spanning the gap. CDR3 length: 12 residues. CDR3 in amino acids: CASSLDGYEQYF. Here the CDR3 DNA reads TGTGCCAGCAGTTTAGACGGTTACGAGCAGTACTTC.

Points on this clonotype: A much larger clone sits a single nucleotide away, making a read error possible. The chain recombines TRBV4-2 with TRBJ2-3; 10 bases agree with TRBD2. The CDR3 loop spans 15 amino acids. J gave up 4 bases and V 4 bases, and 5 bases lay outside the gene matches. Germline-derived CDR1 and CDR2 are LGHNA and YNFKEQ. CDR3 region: CASSRVAGGSDTQYF. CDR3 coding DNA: TGTGCCAGCAGCCGAGTAGCGGGGGGCTCAGATACGCAGTATTTT.

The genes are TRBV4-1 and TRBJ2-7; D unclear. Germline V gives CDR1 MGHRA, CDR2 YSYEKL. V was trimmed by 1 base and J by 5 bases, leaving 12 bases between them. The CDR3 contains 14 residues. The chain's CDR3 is CASSQVSLTHEQYF. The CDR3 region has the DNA TGCGCCAGCAGCCAAGTGTCCTTGACCCACGAGCAGTACTTC.

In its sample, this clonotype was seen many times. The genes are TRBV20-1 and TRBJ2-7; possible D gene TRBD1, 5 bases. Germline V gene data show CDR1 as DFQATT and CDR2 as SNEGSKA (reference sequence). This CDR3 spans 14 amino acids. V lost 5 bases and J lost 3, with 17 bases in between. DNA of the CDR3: TGCAGTGCTGCGCCCCATTTTAGGGGCTACGAGCAGTACTTC. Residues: CSAAPHFRGYEQYF.

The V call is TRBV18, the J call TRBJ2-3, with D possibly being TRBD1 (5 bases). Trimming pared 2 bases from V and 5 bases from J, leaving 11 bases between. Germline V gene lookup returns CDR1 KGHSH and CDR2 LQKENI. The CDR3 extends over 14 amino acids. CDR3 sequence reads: CASSPRRDRDTQYF. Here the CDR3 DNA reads TGTGCCAGCTCACCAAGACGCGACAGAGATACGCAGTATTTT.

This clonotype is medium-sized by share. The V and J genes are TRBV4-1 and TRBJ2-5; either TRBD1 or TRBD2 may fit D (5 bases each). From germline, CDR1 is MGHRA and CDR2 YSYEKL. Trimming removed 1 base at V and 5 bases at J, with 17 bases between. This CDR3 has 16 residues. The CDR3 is CASSQGAGWGWETQYF. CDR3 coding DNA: TGCGCCAGCAGCCAAGGTGCAGGGTGGGGGTGGGAGACCCAGTACTTC.

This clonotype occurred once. The CDR3 DNA sequence: TGTGCCAGCAGCGTTGCGGGACAGCCCTATGGCTACACCTTC. It specifies CASSVAGQPYGYTF. This chain uses TRBV5-4 with TRBJ1-2, with 7 bases matching TRBD1. Trimming took 4 bases from V and 4 from J; bases not matched to a gene: 7. The CDR3 runs to 14 residues. Germline CDR1 reads SGHNT; CDR2 reads YYREEE (reference sequence).

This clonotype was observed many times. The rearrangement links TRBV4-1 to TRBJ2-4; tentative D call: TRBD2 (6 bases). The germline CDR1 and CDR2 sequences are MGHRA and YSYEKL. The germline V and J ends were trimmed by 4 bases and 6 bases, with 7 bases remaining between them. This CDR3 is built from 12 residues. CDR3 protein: CASSPGVNIQYF. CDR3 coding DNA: TGCGCCAGCAGCCCGGGGGTAAACATTCAGTACTTC.

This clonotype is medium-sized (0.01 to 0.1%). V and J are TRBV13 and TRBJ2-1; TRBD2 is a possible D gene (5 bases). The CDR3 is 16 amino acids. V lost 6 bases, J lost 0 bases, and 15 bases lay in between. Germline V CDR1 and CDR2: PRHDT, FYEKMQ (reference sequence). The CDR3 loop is CASRPTRVHSYNEQFF. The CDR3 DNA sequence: TGTGCCAGCAGGCCGACGAGGGTTCACTCCTACAATGAGCAGTTCTTC.

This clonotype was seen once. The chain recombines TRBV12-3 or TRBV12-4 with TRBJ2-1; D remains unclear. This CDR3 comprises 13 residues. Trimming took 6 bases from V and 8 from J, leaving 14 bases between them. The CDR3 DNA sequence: TGTGCCAGCAGCCAGACTGGTCCCCATGAGCAGTTCTTC. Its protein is CASSQTGPHEQFF.

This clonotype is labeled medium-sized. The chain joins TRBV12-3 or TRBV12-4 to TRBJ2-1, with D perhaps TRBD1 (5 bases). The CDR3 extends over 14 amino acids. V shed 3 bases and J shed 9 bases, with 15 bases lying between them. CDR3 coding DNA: TGTGCCAGCAGTTTTGGGTACAGGCAGATTGAGCAGTTCTTC. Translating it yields CASSFGYRQIEQFF.

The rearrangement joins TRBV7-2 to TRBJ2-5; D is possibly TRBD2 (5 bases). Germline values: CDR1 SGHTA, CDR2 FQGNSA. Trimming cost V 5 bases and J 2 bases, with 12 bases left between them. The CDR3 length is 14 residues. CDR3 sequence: CASSPLASQETQYF. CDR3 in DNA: TGTGCCAGCAGCCCCCTAGCATCTCAAGAGACCCAGTACTTC.

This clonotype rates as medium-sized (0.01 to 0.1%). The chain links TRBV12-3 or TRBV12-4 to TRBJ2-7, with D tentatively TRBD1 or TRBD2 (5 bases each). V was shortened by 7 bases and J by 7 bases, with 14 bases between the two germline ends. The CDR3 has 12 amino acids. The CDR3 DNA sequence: TGTGCCAGCATGAGGGGTGTGGGGGAGCAGTACTTC. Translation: CASMRGVGEQYF.